These 3 T cell receptor beta chains came from one sample sequenced in a study of OX40 agonist ivuxolimab in advanced cancers. Here immunoSEQ multiplex PCR was the method, and the copy in TCRdb shows in-frame clones only, minus some. Among around 23,000 clones listed, 65% to 80% were seen once. Here the sequenced sample was CD4+ or CD8+ T cells sorted from blood, taken in a trial of the OX40 agonist ivuxolimab. All receptors derive from an adult with an advanced solid tumor such as melanoma, head and neck, liver or kidney cancer.

The rearrangement uses TRBV5-6 and TRBJ1-5; D is unresolved. This CDR3 is 12 amino acids long. V was trimmed by 4 bases and J by 2 bases, leaving 4 bases between them. Germline V gene lookup returns CDR1 SGHDT and CDR2 YYEEEE. The CDR3 sequence: CASSLGNQPQHF. The CDR3 DNA reads TGTGCCAGCAGCCTTGGCAATCAGCCCCAGCATTTT.

This clone was counted a few times. This chain connects TRBV7-6 to TRBJ1-2; 8 nucleotides align to TRBD1. With 5 bases clipped from V and 9 bases from J, the junction kept 8 bases outside the gene matches. Germline values: CDR1 SGHVS, CDR2 FNYEAQ. CDR3 length: 13 residues. Here the CDR3 DNA reads TGTGCCAGCAGCCCCAGGACAGGGAAAAGCTACACCTTC. Protein product: CASSPRTGKSYTF. Drawing the rest from reference TRBV7-6 and TRBJ1-2, the complete variable domain is GAGVSQSPRYKVTKRGQDVALRCDPISGHVSLYWYRQALGQGPEFLTYFNYEAQQDKSGLPNDRFSAERPEGSISTLTIQRTEQRDSAMYRCASSPRTGKSYTFGSGTRLTVV.

V gene TRBV7-9 combines with J gene TRBJ1-2, with a possible D match to TRBD1 (6 bases). V was clipped by 5 bases and J by 6 bases, with 16 bases between them. CDR1 is SEHNR and CDR2 is FQNEAQ in the germline V gene (reference sequence). The CDR3 is 14 residues long. The CDR3 DNA reads TGTGCCAGCAGCGCCAACCGGGACACACATGGCTACACCTTC. Translation: CASSANRDTHGYTF. Full variable domain (remainder filled in from reference TRBV7-9 and TRBJ1-2): DTGVSQNPRHKITKRGQNVTFRCDPISEHNRLYWYRQTLGQGPEFLTYFQNEAQLEKSRLLSDRFSAERPKGSFSTLEIQRTEQGDSAMYLCASSANRDTHGYTFGSGTRLTVV.